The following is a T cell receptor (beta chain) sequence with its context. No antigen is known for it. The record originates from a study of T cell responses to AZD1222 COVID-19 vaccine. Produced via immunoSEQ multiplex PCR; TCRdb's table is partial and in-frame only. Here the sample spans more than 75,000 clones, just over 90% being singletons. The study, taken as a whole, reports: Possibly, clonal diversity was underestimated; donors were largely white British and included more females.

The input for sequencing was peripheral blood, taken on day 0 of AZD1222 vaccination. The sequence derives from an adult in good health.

The CDR3 loop reads CATSRTGTDTQYF. Here the CDR3 DNA reads TGTGCCACCAGCAGGACAGGCACAGATACGCAGTATTTT. The chain combines TRBV15 with TRBJ2-3; tentative D call: TRBD1 (5 bases). The germline V and J ends were trimmed by 3 bases and 1 base, with 5 bases remaining between them. Germline V lookup: CDR1 LNHNV, CDR2 YYDKDF (reference sequence). The CDR3 runs 13 residues.